The 27 T cell receptor beta chains below were found in one sample sequenced in a study of sequential checkpoint blockade in melanoma. Treatment noted: randomized to nivolumab then ipilimumab (arm A) or the reverse (arm B). Assay used: immunoSEQ multiplex PCR; TCRdb lists only in-frame clones, some missing. The table has fewer than 45,000 clones, 75% to 90% seen once. The sample was CD8+ T cells sorted from blood (inferred from file names), taken from a patient given nivolumab and ipilimumab in sequence. The receptors originated from a human donor with melanoma.

This clone was recorded once. The CDR3 loop is CASSSWTGVADTQYF. The CDR3 DNA is TGTGCCAGCTCCTCCTGGACAGGGGTGGCAGATACGCAGTATTTT. The rearrangement links TRBV27 to TRBJ2-3; the match to TRBD1 covers 9 bases. V lost 8 bases to trimming and J lost 4 bases; unmatched junction nucleotides: 10. Germline assignment: CDR1 MNHEY and CDR2 SMNVEV (reference sequence). The CDR3 sequence is 15 residues long.

The rearrangement uses TRBV9 and TRBJ1-1; no firm D call. CDR3 length: 15 amino acids. The germline V and J ends were trimmed by 4 bases and 0 bases, with 13 bases remaining between them. The germline gives CDR1 SGDLS, CDR2 YYNGEE. In DNA form, the CDR3 reads TGTGCCAGCAGCCCGAGACACAATTTGAACACTGAAGCTTTCTTT. Its protein is CASSPRHNLNTEAFF.

This clone was seen a single time. The chain carries TRBV7-9 and TRBJ2-1; 14 nucleotides match TRBD2. The germline gives CDR1 SEHNR, CDR2 FQNEAQ (reference sequence). The CDR3 runs 15 residues. After removal of 4 bases from V and 8 bases from J, the junction contained 4 bases not matched to a gene. The CDR3 DNA reads as TGTGCCAGCAGCTCTCCGGGACTAGCGGGAGATGAGCAGTTCTTC. Residues: CASSSPGLAGDEQFF.

This chain connects TRBV9 to TRBJ2-1, with TRBD2 matching 10 bases. The CDR3 extends over 16 amino acids. Germline-derived CDR1 and CDR2 are SGDLS and YYNGEE. The V segment lost 3 bases and the J segment 4 bases; nucleotides outside the gene matches: 7. For the CDR3, the DNA is TGTGCCAGCAGCGGTTACAGCGGGAGGGGTTACAATGAGCAGTTCTTC. Its protein is CASSGYSGRGYNEQFF.

The chain has TRBV9 and TRBJ2-1, with 13 bases lining up with TRBD2. Germline V gives CDR1 SGDLS, CDR2 YYNGEE. J was trimmed by 0 bases and V by 3 bases; bases with no gene match: 9. The CDR3 spans 19 residues. CDR3 region: CASSGTGTSGESSYNEQFF. Written as DNA, the CDR3 is TGTGCCAGCAGCGGAACCGGGACTAGCGGGGAAAGCTCCTACAATGAGCAGTTCTTC.

V gene TRBV27 combines with J gene TRBJ2-5, with D possibly matching TRBD2 (6 bases). With 3 bases removed from V and 5 bases from J, the gap between germline ends came to 13 bases. This CDR3 spans 14 amino acids. Germline CDR1 and CDR2: MNHEY and SMNVEV (reference sequence). This CDR3 reads CASSLQAEGETQYF. The CDR3 bases are TGTGCCAGCAGTTTGCAAGCGGAGGGGGAGACCCAGTACTTC.

The chain uses TRBV4-3 and TRBJ1-4; D gene uncertain. From germline, CDR1 is LGHNA and CDR2 YSLEER. The V gene lost 1 base and the J gene lost 0 bases, with 6 bases spanning the gap. The CDR3 covers 15 residues. DNA of the CDR3: TGCGCCAGCAGCCAAGCGAGGGCAACTAATGAAAAACTGTTTTTT. Amino acids: CASSQARATNEKLFF.

The DNA of the CDR3 is TGTGCCAGCAGCTTAGGACTAGCGGGAGGCCCCTACGAGCAGTACTTC. It is translated as CASSLGLAGGPYEQYF. V gene TRBV7-8 combines with J gene TRBJ2-7; 13 bases fit TRBD2. Germline trimming cut 1 base from V and 2 bases from J; bases unmatched to any gene: 2. From germline, CDR1 is SGHVS and CDR2 FQNEAQ. The CDR3 is 16 residues long.

The V and J genes are TRBV4-1 and TRBJ2-1; tentative D call: TRBD2 (6 bases). Germline V gene sequence: CDR1 MGHRA, CDR2 YSYEKL. V lost 4 bases and J 7 bases, leaving 17 bases between the germline ends. The CDR3 is 15 residues long. The CDR3: CASSPRDSGRNEQFF. The CDR3 DNA reads TGCGCCAGCAGCCCCCGTGATAGCGGCAGGAATGAGCAGTTCTTC.

The V gene is TRBV28, the J gene TRBJ1-1; D is possibly TRBD1 (6 bases). CDR1 is MDHEN and CDR2 is SYDVKM in the germline V gene. The V gene lost 5 bases and the J gene lost 3 bases, with 22 bases spanning the gap. There are 17 residues in the CDR3. CDR3 residues: CASSLLFGGGVDTEAFF. CDR3 in DNA: TGTGCCAGCAGTCTATTATTCGGAGGGGGGGTCGACACTGAAGCTTTCTTT.

The V call is TRBV27, the J call TRBJ2-7; TRBD1 matches at 7 bases. V lost 3 bases, J lost 1 base, and 6 bases stayed unmatched. Looked up from germline, CDR1 is MNHEY and CDR2 is SMNVEV (reference sequence). The CDR3 covers 15 residues. The chain's CDR3 is CASSFRGRGSYEQYV. The CDR3 region has the DNA TGTGCCAGCAGTTTCCGGGGCAGGGGGTCCTACGAGCAGTACGTC.

The V and J genes are TRBV9 and TRBJ2-7; D unclear. CDR1 is SGDLS, CDR2 YYNGEE, per germline. The length of the CDR3 is 13 residues. Trimming removed 0 bases from V and 3 bases from J, with 7 bases in between. CDR3 nucleotide sequence: TGTGCCAGCAGCGTAGTTCCGGGCTACGAGCAGTACTTC. This sequence encodes CASSVVPGYEQYF.

This chain connects TRBV7-8 to TRBJ1-4; 8 nucleotides line up with TRBD1. CDR3 length: 15 residues. After removal of 3 bases from V and 3 bases from J, the junction contained 3 bases not matched to a gene. From germline, CDR1 is SGHVS and CDR2 FQNEAQ. The CDR3 coding sequence is TGTGCCAGCAGCTTTCTGACAGGGGCTAATGAAAAACTGTTTTTT. As protein: CASSFLTGANEKLFF.

This sequence joins TRBV4-3 and TRBJ2-1; TRBD2 matches at 13 bases. The length of the CDR3 is 15 residues. Germline-derived CDR1 and CDR2 are LGHNA and YSLEER. Trimming took 4 bases from V and 9 from J; bases not matched to a gene: 6. In nucleotides, the CDR3 is TGCGCCAGCAGCCTACTAGCGGGAGGGTTGGGTGAGCAGTTCTTC. Encoded protein: CASSLLAGGLGEQFF.

The chain is built from TRBV5-8 and TRBJ1-2; D gene uncertain. The germline V and J ends were trimmed by 1 base and 2 bases, with 6 bases remaining between them. Germline V gene data show CDR1 as SGHTS and CDR2 as YDEGEE. The CDR3 is 13 residues long. CDR3 in amino acids: CASSLTVNYGYTF. CDR3 bases: TGTGCCAGCAGCTTGACAGTCAACTATGGCTACACCTTC.

This rearrangement joins TRBV7-3 to TRBJ2-1, with TRBD2 identical over 13 bases. Germline V gene sequence: CDR1 SGHTA, CDR2 FQGTGA. The CDR3 contains 17 residues. J lost 0 bases, V lost 5 bases, and 4 bases had no gene match. CDR3 protein: CASSTTSGRSSYNEQFF. In DNA, the CDR3 is TGTGCCAGCAGCACGACTAGCGGGAGGAGCTCCTACAATGAGCAGTTCTTC.

This chain uses TRBV7-9 with TRBJ2-1; the D gene is possibly TRBD2 (6 bases). CDR1 is SEHNR, CDR2 FQNEAQ, per germline (reference sequence). Trimming took 6 bases from V and 12 from J, leaving 27 bases between them. CDR3 length: 16 residues. CDR3 sequence reads: CASSSLLAVVGLMQFF. CDR3 DNA: TGTGCCAGCAGTTCCCTATTAGCGGTCGTTGGATTAATGCAGTTCTTC.

The chain links TRBV7-9 to TRBJ2-7, with 8 bases matching TRBD2. The CDR3 runs to 16 residues. The junction had 9 bases not matched to a gene; V was cut back by 5 bases and J by 0 bases. The germline CDR1 and CDR2 sequences are SEHNR and FQNEAQ (reference sequence). CDR3 region: CASSPTTSGSSYEQYF. The CDR3, as DNA: TGTGCCAGCAGCCCGACAACTAGCGGAAGCTCCTACGAGCAGTACTTC.

In its sample, this clone is medium-sized. The chain's CDR3 is CASSIYSSNQPQHF. CDR3 nucleotides: TGTGCCAGTAGTATCTATTCTAGCAATCAGCCCCAGCATTTT. The V call is TRBV19, the J call TRBJ1-5; no clear D. The CDR3 loop spans 14 amino acids. V lost 3 bases and J 0 bases, leaving 6 bases between the germline ends. Germline loops: CDR1 LNHDA, CDR2 SQIVND (reference sequence).

The count of this clone is one. The chain links TRBV11-2 to TRBJ1-1, with TRBD1 matching over 8 bases. J was trimmed by 9 bases and V by 10 bases; bases with no gene match: 7. The CDR3 spans 11 residues. Germline V gene data show CDR1 as SGHAT and CDR2 as FQNNGV. Here the CDR3 reads CANVGQEKAFF. CDR3 bases: TGTGCCAATGTGGGACAGGAAAAAGCTTTCTTT.

CDR3: CASSPGTSGSPNTGELFF. CDR3 in DNA: TGTGCCAGCAGCCCCGGGACTAGCGGGAGCCCGAACACCGGGGAGCTGTTTTTT. The V gene is TRBV13, the J gene TRBJ2-2, with 14 bases matching TRBD2. The ends lost 5 bases at V and 0 bases at J; junction bases unmatched: 5. From germline, CDR1 is PRHDT and CDR2 FYEKMQ (reference sequence). CDR3 size: 18 residues. Variable domain in full (rest from reference TRBV13 and TRBJ2-2): AAGVIQSPRHLIKEKRETATLKCYPIPRHDTVYWYQQGPGQDPQFLISFYEKMQSDKGSIPDRFSAQQFSDYHSELNMSSLELGDSALYFCASSPGTSGSPNTGELFFGEGSRLTVL.

J is TRBJ1-4 and V is TRBV9, with 7 bases lining up with TRBD1. CDR1 and CDR2 (germline): SGDLS, YYNGEE. The CDR3 runs 14 residues. J lost 12 bases, V lost 0 bases, and 8 bases had no gene match. CDR3 in DNA: TGTGCCAGCAGCGTAGAACAGGGGAAATTTCAACTGTTTTTT. This encodes CASSVEQGKFQLFF.

V gene TRBV6-1 combines with J gene TRBJ1-5; no clear D. V shed 2 bases and J shed 0 bases, with 14 bases lying between them. This CDR3 has 17 residues. Germline V gene data show CDR1 as MNHNS and CDR2 as SASEGT. CDR3 sequence: CASSENPQDYSNQPQHF. The DNA of the CDR3 is TGTGCCAGCAGTGAAAATCCGCAGGATTATAGCAATCAGCCCCAGCATTTT.

V is TRBV7-3 and J is TRBJ2-7, with 7 bases fitting TRBD1. The trim removed 5 bases at V and 3 bases at J, leaving 4 bases unmatched. This CDR3 has 13 residues. From germline, CDR1 is SGHTA and CDR2 FQGTGA. CDR3 DNA sequence: TGTGCCAGCAGCCTCGGGACAGTCTACGAGCAGTACTTC. This gives the protein CASSLGTVYEQYF.

V and J are TRBV29-1 and TRBJ1-2, with a weak D call TRBD1 (5 bases). CDR3 length: 12 amino acids. The germline V and J ends were trimmed by 6 bases and 8 bases, with 16 bases remaining between them. Germline V gene data show CDR1 as SQVTM and CDR2 as ANQGSEA. CDR3 region: CSVETGGRGYTF. The CDR3 DNA reads as TGCAGCGTAGAGACCGGGGGTCGGGGCTACACCTTC.

This sequence joins TRBV10-3 and TRBJ2-7; D possibly corresponds to TRBD2 (6 bases). This CDR3 is built from 12 residues. Trimming cost V 11 bases and J 5 bases, with 16 bases left between them. Per germline, CDR1 ENHRY and CDR2 SYGVKD. In nucleotides, the CDR3 is TGTGCCGCCGGCGGGGTACCGAACGAGCAGTACGTC. Translating it yields CAAGGVPNEQYV.

V and J are TRBV11-2 and TRBJ2-7, with D possibly being TRBD1 (6 bases). The ends were cut back, 1 base at V and 6 bases at J, with 13 bases in the middle. This CDR3 has 14 amino acids. The germline CDR1 and CDR2 sequences are SGHAT and FQNNGV. The CDR3 sequence is CASSLVSGAGEQYF. For the CDR3, the DNA is TGTGCCAGCAGCTTAGTTTCAGGGGCTGGCGAGCAGTACTTC.